This paragraph reports one T cell receptor (beta chain). Sequence at one end of the junction differs from germline and may be a read error. These data come from a study of blood T cells in healthy people across ages. Primed by a sample-barcoded 5' primer and a J-beta primer mix, a second PCR proceeded for about 6 to 11 cycles. Each CDR3 protein gets one entry after TCRdb re-called the 5' RACE reads with MiXCR. The sample has around 620,000 distinct CDR3 sequences; 25% to 30% are singletons. The germline V gene encodes CDR1 MGHRA and CDR2 YSYEKL. The length of the CDR3 is 20 residues. Sequencing was carried out using blood. This TCR came from a woman aged 70-85 years in good health. The chain has TRBV4-1 and TRBJ2-5, with D tentatively TRBD2 (6 bases). This CDR3 is CACSQAHGGSGRMGRETQYF. The CDR3 bases are TGCGCCTGCAGCCAAGCCCATGGGGGGAGCGGACGAATGGGGAGAGAGACCCAGTACTTC.